The 18 T cell receptor beta chains given below trace back to one sample, sequenced in a study of cytomegalovirus exposure and HLA in healthy donors. Use of 60 Vbeta and 13 Jbeta primers characterized the PCR. Profiling relied on immunoSEQ multiplex PCR, and the TCRdb table lists in-frame clones only, not all of them. The data hold roughly 200,000 clones, with around 74% observed a single time. The sample consisted of PBMCs. The receptor source for this set is a male donor in good health and CMV-seronegative.

In its sample, this clone was seen a few times. The chain is built from TRBV6-1 and TRBJ1-2; 8 nucleotides match TRBD1. CDR3 size: 15 residues. The V gene end was trimmed by 5 bases and the J gene end by 2 bases; junction bases not matched to a gene: 7. In germline, CDR1 is MNHNS, CDR2 SASEGT. The CDR3 coding sequence is TGTGCCAGCAGTATTAGGACAGGGATGAACTATGGCTACACCTTC. As protein: CASSIRTGMNYGYTF.

The chain employs TRBV9 and TRBJ2-3; 15 bases match TRBD2. The germline gives CDR1 SGDLS, CDR2 YYNGEE. Germline trimming cut 2 bases from V and 4 bases from J; bases unmatched to any gene: 5. This CDR3 contains 17 residues. DNA for the CDR3: TGTGCCAGCAGCGTGGGGACTAGCGGGAGGCTATCAGATACGCAGTATTTT. Translation: CASSVGTSGRLSDTQYF.

This chain links TRBV11-1 with TRBJ1-5; 8 bases fit TRBD1. This CDR3 comprises 13 residues. CDR1 SGHAT and CDR2 FQDESV come from the germline V gene (reference sequence). V was pared by 5 bases and J by 5 bases, with 2 bases of the junction left unmatched. The CDR3 spells CASSQGQDQPQHF. The CDR3 nucleotides read TGTGCCAGCAGCCAGGGACAGGATCAGCCCCAGCATTTT.

The V gene is TRBV5-4, the J gene TRBJ2-3; 9 bases map to TRBD2. The junction had 4 bases not matched to a gene; V was cut back by 4 bases and J by 1 base. The CDR3 loop spans 15 amino acids. CDR1 is SGHNT and CDR2 is YYREEE in the germline V gene (reference sequence). The CDR3 DNA sequence: TGTGCCAGCAGCCTTCGGACTAGCGGCACAGATACGCAGTATTTT. Translated, it gives CASSLRTSGTDTQYF.

CDR3 sequence: CASRPGGASLNTEAFF. As DNA, the CDR3 is TGTGCCAGCAGACCAGGGGGCGCGAGTCTGAACACTGAAGCTTTCTTT. The chain combines TRBV6-4 with TRBJ1-1; TRBD1 aligns across 8 bases. There are 16 residues in the CDR3. Germline-derived CDR1 and CDR2 are MRHNA and SNTAGT. V lost 6 bases to trimming and J lost 0 bases; unmatched junction nucleotides: 9.

The chain recombines TRBV6-6 with TRBJ2-7; D remains ambiguous. Between the trimmed V and J ends, which lost 2 bases and 10 bases, there was a span of 9 bases. Germline assignment: CDR1 MNHNY and CDR2 SVGAGI (reference sequence). This CDR3 spans 11 amino acids. CDR3 sequence (DNA): TGTGCCAGCAGTTACGGCAGCGACCAGTACTTC. Protein: CASSYGSDQYF.

J is TRBJ1-1 and V is TRBV5-1; D gene unclear. The V end lost 4 bases, the J end lost 4 bases, and 11 bases lay between the germline ends. CDR3 length equals 13 residues. Per the germline V gene, CDR1 is SGHRS and CDR2 is YFSETQ. The CDR3 protein is CASSPSWATEAFF. For the CDR3, the DNA is TGCGCCAGCAGCCCCAGTTGGGCCACTGAAGCTTTCTTT.

The chain carries TRBV6-6 and TRBJ2-7; weak D call: TRBD1 (6 bases). V shed 4 bases and J shed 4 bases, with 20 bases lying between them. Germline-derived CDR1 and CDR2 are MNHNY and SVGAGI (reference sequence). The length of the CDR3 is 16 residues. This CDR3 reads CASSSIRSQGKYEQYF. As DNA, the CDR3 is TGTGCCAGCAGTTCTATTCGGTCCCAGGGGAAGTACGAGCAGTACTTC.

The J gene is TRBJ2-5, the V gene TRBV9; TRBD1 matches at 12 bases. TRBJ2-7 matches the DNA end more closely, so the J call is doubtful. This CDR3 is 15 amino acids long. Germline CDR1 is SGDLS and CDR2 is YYNGEE. CDR3 sequence reads: CASSVRDRGRDEQYF. The CDR3 nucleotides read TGTGCCAGCAGCGTCCGGGACAGGGGGCGGGACGAGCAGTACTTC.

V is TRBV12-5 and J is TRBJ1-2; no clear D. This CDR3 has 12 residues. Between the trimmed V and J ends, which lost 2 bases and 3 bases, there was a span of 4 bases. Germline V gene sequence: CDR1 LGHNT, CDR2 FRNRAP. The CDR3 protein is CASGLSDYGYTF. The CDR3 DNA reads TGTGCTAGTGGTTTGTCCGACTATGGCTACACCTTC.

This chain connects TRBV5-6 to TRBJ2-5; no reliable D call. The J call may be in error: the DNA end matches TRBJ2-7 better. Germline assignment: CDR1 SGHDT and CDR2 YYEEEE. The CDR3 is made up of 12 amino acids. The CDR3 loop reads CASSSDYYEQYF. In DNA, the CDR3 is TGTGCCAGCAGCTCTGATTACTACGAGCAGTACTTC.

The chain couples TRBV14 to TRBJ2-5; D is uncertain. The CDR3 has 13 residues. Germline V lookup: CDR1 SGHDN, CDR2 FVKESK. The ends were cut back, 4 bases at V and 0 bases at J, with 6 bases in the middle. Here the CDR3 DNA reads TGTGCCAGCAGCCGTGAGTACCAAGAGACCCAGTACTTC. Translated: CASSREYQETQYF.

This rearrangement joins TRBV6-6 to TRBJ1-2; a weak D match, TRBD1 (6 bases). V was pared by 5 bases and J by 7 bases, with 17 bases between. The germline V gene has CDR1 MNHNY and CDR2 SVGAGI (reference sequence). The CDR3 is 14 residues long. In DNA form, the CDR3 reads TGTGCCAGCAGTCCCTTACCCGGGACAACTGGCTACACCTTC. This encodes CASSPLPGTTGYTF.

The rearrangement joins TRBV6-5 to TRBJ2-7, with 8 bases aligning to TRBD2. V was pared by 1 base and J by 1 base, with 3 bases of the junction left unmatched. CDR1 is MNHEY and CDR2 is SVGAGI in the germline V gene. The CDR3 covers 15 residues. This CDR3 reads CASSYWAGGSYEQYF. The CDR3 nucleotides are TGTGCCAGCAGTTACTGGGCGGGAGGTTCCTACGAGCAGTACTTC.

The table lists this clone with a count of one. The chain couples TRBV5-1 to TRBJ2-5, with D possibly matching TRBD1 (6 bases). The J call is uncertain, as TRBJ2-7 better fits the DNA end. Germline CDR1 is SGHRS and CDR2 is YFSETQ. The CDR3 loop spans 18 amino acids. The CDR3: CASSLANRQASAPYEQYF. CDR3 DNA: TGCGCCAGCAGCTTGGCCAACCGACAGGCCAGCGCTCCCTACGAGCAGTACTTC.

The J gene is TRBJ1-4, the V gene TRBV5-1; D gene unclear. The germline V and J ends were trimmed by 4 bases and 10 bases, with 23 bases remaining between them. This CDR3 is built from 16 residues. CDR1 is SGHRS, CDR2 YFSETQ, per germline. CDR3 loop: CASSAPDDEDFRKLFF. CDR3 DNA sequence: TGCGCCAGCAGCGCCCCCGATGACGAGGACTTTCGAAAACTGTTTTTT.

The chain links TRBV6-6 to TRBJ1-5, with D possibly being TRBD1 (6 bases). V lost 2 bases and J 2 bases, leaving 13 bases between the germline ends. The CDR3 loop spans 16 amino acids. Germline V gives CDR1 MNHNY, CDR2 SVGAGI (reference sequence). The CDR3 sequence is CASSYGGRGGNQPQHF. Here the CDR3 DNA reads TGTGCCAGCAGTTACGGGGGCAGGGGCGGCAATCAGCCCCAGCATTTT.

The V call is TRBV27, the J call TRBJ1-1, with TRBD1 matching over 10 bases. V shed 4 bases, J shed 7 bases, and the junction held 12 bases outside the gene matches. Germline CDR1 and CDR2: MNHEY and SMNVEV (reference sequence). The CDR3 spans 16 residues. CDR3 protein: CASSSFGQGESFEAFF. The CDR3 DNA sequence: TGTGCCAGCAGTTCCTTTGGACAGGGGGAGTCATTTGAAGCTTTCTTT.